A selection of T cell receptor beta chains follows, all from one sample in a study of T cells in Graves' hyperthyroidism and ophthalmopathy. TCRdb re-derived calls from the multiplex PCR reads in MiXCR, one entry per CDR3 protein. The sample has approximately 300,000 distinct CDR3 sequences; roughly 19% are singletons. Sequencing was carried out using blood. These receptors came from a man in his fifties with Graves' ophthalmopathy. Each CDR3 is given with its conserved first and last residue. D genes are given only for firm matches. Clone sizes are given selectively: once, few, many, or a class where the clone is expanded.

J | size | D | V | DNA | CDR3
TRBJ2-4 | . | TRBD1 | TRBV7-9 | TGTGCCAGCAGCCAAGGGACAGAACTAGCCAAAAACATTCAGTACTTC | CASSQGTELAKNIQYF
TRBJ2-1 | many | . | TRBV28 | TGTGCCAGCAGTTTATGGGCGGGAAAGAATGAGCAGTTCTTC | CASSLWAGKNEQFF
TRBJ2-1 | many | . | TRBV7-2 | TGTGCCAGCAGCTTAGATCGGGTACCTTACAATGAGCAGTTCTTC | CASSLDRVPYNEQFF
TRBJ2-3 | . | TRBD2 | TRBV20-1 | TGCAGTGCCCAAAATACGAGGGGGACTAGCGGGAGTATTAGAGATACGCAGTATTTT | CSAQNTRGTSGSIRDTQYF
TRBJ2-3 | many | . | TRBV7-3 | TGTGCCAGCAGTTCGGACAGCACAGATACGCAGTATTTT | CASSSDSTDTQYF
TRBJ1-1 | many | . | TRBV27 | TGTGCCAGCAGTTCCGGACCGAGGACTTATAACACTGAAGCTTTCTTT | CASSSGPRTYNTEAFF
TRBJ1-6 | few | TRBD1 | TRBV7-6 | TGTGCCAGCAGCTTAGGACAACAGGGGGCCGGTTCACCCCTCCACTTT | CASSLGQQGAGSPLHF
TRBJ2-7 | . | . | TRBV27 | TGTGCCAGCAGGAGAACGGCCTCCTACGAGCAGTACTTC | CASRRTASYEQYF
TRBJ2-1 | . | . | TRBV24-1 | TGTGCCACCAGTGCCCTGGATAATGAGCAGTTCTTC | CATSALDNEQFF
TRBJ2-1 | many | TRBD1 | TRBV11-1 | TGTGCCAGCAGCTTTGAGACAGGGTCGCGCAATGAGCAGTTCTTC | CASSFETGSRNEQFF
TRBJ2-7 | few | TRBD1 | TRBV30 | TGTGCCTGGAGTCTCGCCGGGACAGCCGGATCCTACGAGCAGTACTTC | CAWSLAGTAGSYEQYF
TRBJ2-7 | many | TRBD1 | TRBV7-9 | TGTGCCAGCAGCGGTCTAGTGACAGGGGTCTACGAGCAGTACTTC | CASSGLVTGVYEQYF
TRBJ1-1 | many | . | TRBV6-5 | TGTGCCAGCAGTTACCGGGACTCCACTGAAGCTTTCTTT | CASSYRDSTEAFF
TRBJ2-1 | many | . | TRBV5-1 | TGCGCCAGCAGCTTGGGACAGCAATACAATGAGCAGTTCTTC | CASSLGQQYNEQFF
TRBJ2-2 | . | TRBD2 | TRBV20-1 | TGCAGTGCCACCCACACGCTACGCGCGGGAGAGTTTCTCGGGGAGCTGTTTTTT | CSATHTLRAGEFLGELFF
TRBJ2-5 | . | TRBD1 | TRBV4-1 | TGCGCCAGCAGCCAAGCTCCTGTACAGGGGGCCCGGGAGACCCAGTACTTC | CASSQAPVQGARETQYF
TRBJ2-5 | many | TRBD2 | TRBV6-5 | TGTGCCAGCAGTTCCTCCTTAGCGGGAGAAGAGACCCAGTACTTC | CASSSSLAGEETQYF
TRBJ2-7 | many | TRBD1 | TRBV20-1 | TGCAGTGCTAATCTACAGGGGATTTACGAGCAGTACTTC | CSANLQGIYEQYF
TRBJ1-5 | many | . | TRBV28 | TGTGCCAGCAGTTTTTACGCGGGGAGGAACAATCAGCCCCAGCATTTT | CASSFYAGRNNQPQHF
TRBJ2-7 | . | . | TRBV28 | TGTGCCAGCAGTTCCCGGGAGGAGCAGTACTTC | CASSSREEQYF
TRBJ2-3 | many | . | TRBV30 | TGTGCCTGGGGTTCCGAAGATACGCAGTATTTT | CAWGSEDTQYF
TRBJ2-5 | few | . | TRBV5-1 | TGCGCCAGCAGCTTGGGGTCGTCAGGGGCGGAGACCCAGTACTTC | CASSLGSSGAETQYF
TRBJ2-5 | . | . | TRBV13 | TGTGCCAGCAGCTCCGACAGGTTAGAGACCCAGTACTTC | CASSSDRLETQYF
TRBJ1-1 | . | . | TRBV5-1 | TGCGCCAGCAGCTTGGGACAGCCGAACTTGGCTTTCTTT | CASSLGQPNLAFF
TRBJ2-7 | many | TRBD1 | TRBV7-9 | TGTGCCAGCAGCTTAGTGGGACAGGGGGTTCAGGAGCAGTACTTC | CASSLVGQGVQEQYF
TRBJ2-2 | few | TRBD1 | TRBV19 | TGTGCCAGTAGTACGGGACAGGCCGGCACCGGGGAGCTGTTTTTT | CASSTGQAGTGELFF
TRBJ2-6 | . | . | TRBV19 | TGTGCCAGTAGCGAGGGGGCTGGGGCCAACGTCCTGACTTTC | CASSEGAGANVLTF
TRBJ2-1 | many | TRBD2 | TRBV28 | TGTGCCAGCAGTTCTCGACTAGCGGGAGTCTATGAGCAGTTCTTC | CASSSRLAGVYEQFF
TRBJ2-3 | . | . | TRBV3-1 | TGTGCCAGCAGCCAATTCACAACCCCCGACCCAGATACGCAGTATTTT | CASSQFTTPDPDTQYF
TRBJ2-3 | . | . | TRBV15 | TGTGCCACCAGCAGAGCTCAGAGCACAGATACGCAGTATTTT | CATSRAQSTDTQYF
TRBJ1-5 | . | . | TRBV30 | TGTGCCTGGGACCAGACGGCCTCGGGGCCCCAGCATTTT | CAWDQTASGPQHF
TRBJ2-1 | large | . | TRBV20-1 | TGCAGTGCTGGAACCGAGGGGTTTTACAATGAGCAGTTCTTC | CSAGTEGFYNEQFF
TRBJ2-5 | . | TRBD2 | TRBV5-1 | TGCGCCAGCAGCCGGGGACTAGCGGGAGTTGGAGAGACCCAGTACTTC | CASSRGLAGVGETQYF
TRBJ1-1 | many | . | TRBV20-1 | TGCAGCGCTCGGCGAACCGGGAAGACTGAAGCTTTCTTT | CSARRTGKTEAFF
TRBJ2-7 | many | . | TRBV28 | TGTGCCAGCAGTTTAACGAGGGGCGCCTACGAGCAGTACTTC | CASSLTRGAYEQYF
TRBJ2-2 | few | TRBD2 | TRBV10-3 | TGTGCCATCAGTGACTTTAAGCGGGGGGGGGAGAACACCGGGGAGCTGTTTTTT | CAISDFKRGGENTGELFF
TRBJ2-7 | many | . | TRBV28 | TGTGCCCACGCAGGCTCCTACGAGCAGTACTTC | CAHAGSYEQYF
TRBJ1-1 | few | . | TRBV27 | TGTGCCAGCAGTATTGGAGGTGAAGCTTTCTTT | CASSIGGEAFF
TRBJ1-3 | few | . | TRBV9 | TGTGCCAGCAGCGCCTTCGGTTGGGACACCTCTGGAAACACCATATATTTT | CASSAFGWDTSGNTIYF
TRBJ2-1 | many | . | TRBV20-1 | TGCAGTGCCCAGGGACTGCTCAATGAGCAGTTCTTC | CSAQGLLNEQFF
TRBJ2-7 | . | . | TRBV19 | TGTGCCAGTAGGGGGACGGAGAGCTACGAGCAGTACTTC | CASRGTESYEQYF
TRBJ1-1 | many | TRBD1 | TRBV30 | TGTGCCTGGAGTGCCCCCAGGGGGCGAGGCACTGAAGCTTTCTTT | CAWSAPRGRGTEAFF
TRBJ2-7 | many | . | TRBV28 | TGTGCCAGCAGTGGAATACCCGGGGGAGCCTACGAGCAGTACTTC | CASSGIPGGAYEQYF
TRBJ2-1 | . | TRBD2 | TRBV27 | TGTGCCACTTCCATGGGGGCTAGCGGGAGGTTAGGTGAGCAGTTCTTC | CATSMGASGRLGEQFF
TRBJ1-6 | . | TRBD1 | TRBV3-1 | TGTGCCAGCAGCTCCGGGACAGGGAACTCACCCCTCCACTTT | CASSSGTGNSPLHF
TRBJ2-7 | many | TRBD1 | TRBV9 | TGTGCCAGCAGCGTAGCTGCGACAGGGGGGTACGAGCAGTACTTC | CASSVAATGGYEQYF
TRBJ1-5 | . | . | TRBV6-1 | TGTGCCAGCAGTGAAATCGCAGGGAACCATCAGCCCCAGCATTTT | CASSEIAGNHQPQHF
TRBJ1-1 | . | . | TRBV6-1 | TGTGCCAGCAGTGAAGCCCCCGGGTCTAAAGCTTTCTTT | CASSEAPGSKAFF